A selection of T cell receptor beta chains follows, all from one sample in a study of regulatory T cells in long-lasting Graves disease. Each CDR3 protein is one row after TCRdb ran MiXCR on the multiplex PCR reads. Among under 400,000 distinct CDR3 sequences listed, 16% were seen once. These data are also associated with another study on T cells in Graves' hyperthyroidism and ophthalmopathy.

The source material was peripheral blood mononuclear cells (PBMCs), sampled at new diagnosis, from a patient treated with antithyroid drugs. These receptors all stem from a man in his forties with Graves disease. The CDR3 runs from the conserved cysteine through the conserved F or W. D genes are given only for firm matches. Rows may omit the clone size; those that give it use once, few, many or a size class.

abundance,v_gene,j_gene,d_gene,CDR3nt,CDR3aa
-,TRBV19,TRBJ2-7,TRBD1,TGTGCCAGTAGTCCGGATTACAGGGGAGCCTACGAGCAGTACTTC,CASSPDYRGAYEQYF
many,TRBV20-1,TRBJ2-5,-,TGCAGTGCTAGAGATCTCTTTTTTGACAGAAGAAGCACCCAGTACTTC,CSARDLFFDRRSTQYF
-,TRBV5-1,TRBJ2-2,TRBD1,TGCGCCAGCAGCTCCGACAGGGTGAACACCGGGGAGCTGTTTTTT,CASSSDRVNTGELFF
-,TRBV6-2/TRBV6-3,TRBJ2-2,TRBD2,TGTGCCAGCAGTGCGCGAGGACTAGCGGGGGGAAACACCGGGGAGCTGTTTTTT,CASSARGLAGGNTGELFF
many,TRBV7-3,TRBJ2-3,-,TGTGCCAGCAGCCCCATGGGGAGCACAGATACGCAGTATTTT,CASSPMGSTDTQYF
-,TRBV20-1,TRBJ2-7,-,TGCAGTGCTAACCTACGAGAGGACGAGCAGTACTTC,CSANLREDEQYF
many,TRBV28,TRBJ2-7,TRBD2,TGTGCCAGCAGTCGACTAGCGGGGGGTACCCACGAGCAGTACTTC,CASSRLAGGTHEQYF
-,TRBV6-1,TRBJ2-7,-,TGTGCCAGCAGTCCAGTAATTTACGAGCAGTACTTC,CASSPVIYEQYF
many,TRBV7-2,TRBJ1-5,-,TGTGCCAGCAGTCTCGGTGGGCGAAATCAGCCCCAGCATTTT,CASSLGGRNQPQHF
many,TRBV20-1,TRBJ1-1,TRBD1,TGCAGTGCCGGGACAGGGTTGAACACTGAAGCTTTCTTT,CSAGTGLNTEAFF
many,TRBV7-6,TRBJ2-3,-,TGTGCCAGCAGCTTATTTCAGGGGACAGATACGCAGTATTTT,CASSLFQGTDTQYF
many,TRBV20-1,TRBJ2-1,TRBD2,TGCAGTGCTACGTCAACTAGCGGGGGGGACAATGAGCAGTTCTTC,CSATSTSGGDNEQFF
-,TRBV4-3,TRBJ2-7,-,TGCGCCAGCAGCCCCAACGACAGGGAGGTCAACGAGCAGTACTTC,CASSPNDREVNEQYF
-,TRBV6-2/TRBV6-3,TRBJ2-5,-,TGTGCCAGCAGTGCCTTTGGGGGCGCCGGGGAGACCCAGTACTTC,CASSAFGGAGETQYF
once,TRBV6-1,TRBJ1-5,-,TGTGCCAGCGTCTCAGGGATGAGCAATCAGCCCCAGCATTTT,CASVSGMSNQPQHF
-,TRBV19,TRBJ1-1,-,TGTGCCAGTGCCGGCCCGGACTGGAACACTGAAGCTTTCTTT,CASAGPDWNTEAFF